The clone carrying this T cell receptor beta chain was seen at least ten times. The data originate from a study of regulatory T cells in long-lasting Graves disease. The CDR3 has 16 residues. Germline V lookup: CDR1 MNHNS, CDR2 SASEGT. V dropped 5 bases and J dropped 8; count of bases not matched to a gene: 8. Time point specified: newly diagnosed GD, antithyroid drugs for less than 3 months. PBMC-extracted RNA yielded the TCR library. Arm-PCR of CDR3 regions and iRepertoire HTBI primers were the basis on which TCR beta libraries were built. TCRdb reanalysed the multiplex PCR reads using MiXCR and keeps one entry per CDR3 protein. There are about 460,000 distinct CDR3 sequences in the sample; approximately 15% occur only once, and approximately 15% lies in the top ten. These same data were also listed under a study on T cells in Graves' hyperthyroidism and ophthalmopathy.

The rearrangement joins TRBV6-1 to TRBJ2-1, with 14 nucleotides matching TRBD2. This TCR was sampled from a woman in her fifties or sixties with Graves disease. This specimen consisted of peripheral blood mononuclear cells (PBMCs), obtained at new diagnosis, from a patient treated with antithyroid drugs. CDR3 DNA sequence: TGTGCCAGCAGTAGCCAGACTAGCGGGAGGGAGGATGAGCAGTTCTTC. Translation gives CASSSQTSGREDEQFF.